This entry features one TCR beta chain sequence. The sample originates from a study of blood T cells in healthy people across ages. It was with a sample-barcoded 5' primer and a J-beta primer mix that a second PCR of roughly 7 to 12 cycles was run. Carrying 12 random nucleotides, a template-switch adaptor labeled each individual cDNA molecule. MiXCR was run by TCRdb on the 5' RACE reads, yielding one entry per CDR3 protein. The table records about 1,400,000 distinct CDR3 sequences, approximately 38% of them present only once. Input material: blood. This receptor was obtained from a woman under 30 in good health.

CDR3 residues: CASSAASPPGEQYF. The CDR3 coding sequence is TGCGCCAGCAGTGCGGCTAGCCCCCCGGGCGAGCAGTACTTC. The V gene is TRBV10-2, the J gene TRBJ2-7; TRBD2 might be the D (5 bases). V lost 4 bases, J lost 6 bases, and 16 bases lay in between. Germline loops: CDR1 WSHSY, CDR2 SAAADI. The CDR3 contains 14 residues.